The 25 T cell receptor beta chains presented below share a single source sample, sequenced in a study of blood T cell repertoires in COVID-19. Here immunoSEQ multiplex PCR was the method, and the copy in TCRdb shows in-frame clones only, minus some. The sample consists of 45,000 to 55,000 clones, over 65% of them appearing once. Sequenced sample: peripheral blood. The receptors shown here come from a human donor in a cohort sampled during active COVID-19.

This clone was picked up a small number of times. The CDR3 bases are TGTGCCAGCATTCTGGGGACAGGGGGCGACGAGCAGTACTTC. Translating it yields CASILGTGGDEQYF. The V call is TRBV28, the J call TRBJ2-7, with 12 bases identical to TRBD1. The germline gives CDR1 MDHEN, CDR2 SYDVKM. This CDR3 comprises 14 residues. J lost 5 bases, V lost 7 bases, and 6 bases had no gene match.

V gene TRBV5-3 combines with J gene TRBJ2-3; 14 nucleotides match TRBD2. TRBV5-3 carries the ORF label, with uncertain function. Trimming at V came to 3 bases and at J to 0 bases, leaving 9 bases not matched to a gene. CDR3 length: 19 amino acids. The CDR3 DNA sequence: TGTGCCAGAAGCTCGGGACTAGCGGGGGACTATTCTAGCACAGATACGCAGTATTTT. It codes for CARSSGLAGDYSSTDTQYF.

The chain employs TRBV11-2 and TRBJ2-1; possibly TRBD2 for D (5 bases). The CDR3 is 13 residues long. CDR1 is SGHAT and CDR2 is FQNNGV in the germline V gene. The V and J ends lost 3 bases and 6 bases respectively, with 9 bases between them. The CDR3 region is CASSLEVSNEQFF. The CDR3 coding sequence is TGTGCCAGCAGCTTGGAGGTGAGCAATGAGCAGTTCTTC.

V and J are TRBV15 and TRBJ1-4, with no clear D. Looked up from germline, CDR1 is LNHNV and CDR2 is YYDKDF (reference sequence). The CDR3 is 14 residues long. Trimming stripped 2 bases from V and 4 bases from J, with 8 bases between. The CDR3 DNA sequence: TGTGCCACCAGCAGATTCCCGTATAATGAAAAACTGTTTTTT. This encodes CATSRFPYNEKLFF. The full variable domain, its missing parts supplied by reference TRBV15 and TRBJ1-4, is DAMVIQNPRYQVTQFGKPVTLSCSQTLNHNVMYWYQQKSSQAPKLLFHYYDKDFNNEADTPDNFQSRRPNTSFCFLDIRSPGLGDTAMYLCATSRFPYNEKLFFGSGTQLSVL.

The rearrangement joins TRBV5-8 to TRBJ1-5; 7 bases map to TRBD1. CDR1 and CDR2 (germline): SGHTS, YDEGEE. The CDR3 is made up of 16 amino acids. V shed 6 bases, J shed 4 bases, and the junction held 13 bases outside the gene matches. The DNA of the CDR3 is TGTGCCAGCACCCACTCCGGGACAGTTCTTAATCAGCCCCAGCATTTT. Its translation: CASTHSGTVLNQPQHF.

V gene TRBV27 combines with J gene TRBJ1-1, with D possibly TRBD1 on 5 matching bases. The CDR3 is 16 residues long. V gave up 2 bases and J gave up 5 bases, with 18 bases separating them. Germline CDR1 is MNHEY and CDR2 is SMNVEV (reference sequence). The CDR3 spells CASSLRTGYKGTEAFF. CDR3 DNA sequence: TGTGCCAGCAGTTTACGGACGGGTTATAAGGGGACTGAAGCTTTCTTT.

V and J are TRBV6-5 and TRBJ2-3, with D perhaps matching TRBD2 (6 bases). V gave up 4 bases and J gave up 2 bases, with 16 bases separating them. This CDR3 contains 16 residues. The V gene's germline CDR1 is MNHEY and CDR2 SVGAGI. This chain's CDR3 is CASSWRDFSSTDTQYF. The CDR3 DNA follows: TGTGCCAGCAGTTGGAGGGACTTTTCTTCCACAGATACGCAGTATTTT.

The rearrangement links TRBV27 to TRBJ1-2; no definite D call. V lost 2 bases, J lost 4 bases, and 11 bases lay in between. CDR1 MNHEY and CDR2 SMNVEV come from the germline V gene (reference sequence). The CDR3 runs 14 residues. The CDR3 loop reads CASSLAGVGYGYTF. DNA for the CDR3: TGTGCCAGCAGTTTAGCCGGGGTAGGCTATGGCTACACCTTC.

V is TRBV2 and J is TRBJ2-5; TRBD1 might be the D (5 bases). From germline, CDR1 is SNHLY and CDR2 FYNNEI. The CDR3 length is 12 residues. V shed 10 bases and J shed 3 bases, with 12 bases lying between them. The CDR3 nucleotides read TGTGCCACCCTCGACAGTAAAGAGACCCAGTACTTC. Encoded protein: CATLDSKETQYF.

V usage is TRBV5-1 and J usage is TRBJ1-1; no reliable D call. Trimming cost V 4 bases and J 0 bases, with 10 bases left between them. This CDR3 has 14 amino acids. The germline V gene encodes CDR1 SGHRS and CDR2 YFSETQ. In DNA, the CDR3 is TGCGCCAGCAGCCGTGAGTCCTTGAACACTGAAGCTTTCTTT. It yields the protein CASSRESLNTEAFF.

The chain recombines TRBV6-2 or TRBV6-3 with TRBJ2-5; 10 bases line up with TRBD1. Germline values: CDR1 MNHEY, CDR2 SVGEGT. The V gene end was trimmed by 5 bases and the J gene end by 4 bases; junction bases not matched to a gene: 10. CDR3 length equals 16 residues. CDR3 nucleotides: TGTGCCAGCAGTCTGGGCCTGACAGGGGGCGCAGAGACCCAGTACTTC. Translated: CASSLGLTGGAETQYF.

The genes are TRBV6-1 and TRBJ1-2, with TRBD1 matching over 9 bases. Trimming cost V 1 base and J 5 bases; bases outside gene matches: 5. The germline gives CDR1 MNHNS, CDR2 SASEGT. The CDR3 extends over 15 amino acids. The CDR3 sequence is CASSEVPGQGYGYTF. CDR3 bases: TGTGCCAGCAGTGAAGTTCCGGGACAGGGTTATGGCTACACCTTC.

The J gene is TRBJ2-1, the V gene TRBV2; D possibly corresponds to TRBD1 (5 bases). The V gene lost 2 bases and the J gene lost 2 bases, with 10 bases spanning the gap. The CDR3 length is 15 residues. CDR1 is SNHLY, CDR2 FYNNEI, per germline. CDR3 DNA sequence: TGTGCCAGCAGTGAAAATCTGGGGCCCTACAATGAGCAGTTCTTC. This sequence encodes CASSENLGPYNEQFF.

This clone was observed a few times. The rearrangement links TRBV6-5 to TRBJ2-7; 8 positions match TRBD1. This CDR3 has 13 residues. Trimming cost V 6 bases and J 9 bases; bases outside gene matches: 10. Germline V gene lookup returns CDR1 MNHEY and CDR2 SVGAGI. CDR3 sequence (DNA): TGTGCCAGCAGGGACTTCAGGGGGCTGGGGCAGTACTTC. This codes for CASRDFRGLGQYF.

V is TRBV3-1 (or the pseudogene TRBV3-2) and J is TRBJ2-1; no clear D gene. The CDR3 consists of 11 residues. The germline gives CDR1 LGHDT, CDR2 YNNKEL (reference sequence). V lost 7 bases and J 7 bases, leaving 8 bases between the germline ends. The chain's CDR3 is CASTSINEQFF. Written as DNA, the CDR3 is TGTGCCAGCACCTCTATAAATGAGCAGTTCTTC.

The chain carries TRBV5-3 and TRBJ2-5; TRBD2 matches at 8 bases. TRBV5-3 belongs to the ORF category, with a function that is uncertain. The CDR3 consists of 17 residues. V gave up 0 bases and J gave up 3 bases; unmatched junction bases: 10. CDR3 in amino acids: CARSLGPVTSEEETQYF. CDR3 nucleotide sequence: TGTGCCAGAAGCTTGGGACCAGTGACTAGCGAGGAAGAGACCCAGTACTTC.

The chain is built from TRBV18 and TRBJ1-4, with TRBD1 identical over 8 bases. V was pared by 6 bases and J by 13 bases, with 16 bases of the junction left unmatched. The germline CDR1 and CDR2 sequences are KGHSH and LQKENI. This CDR3 spans 15 amino acids. In DNA, the CDR3 is TGTGCCAGCTCCCCCGGACAGGGTAGTGCGAGTAGACTGTTTTTT. This translates into CASSPGQGSASRLFF.

This chain links TRBV7-2 with TRBJ1-6; D call uncertain. V was pared by 0 bases and J by 9 bases, with 9 bases between. CDR3 length: 14 amino acids. The V gene's germline CDR1 is SGHTA and CDR2 FQGNSA. For the CDR3, the DNA is TGTGCCAGCAGCTTAGCACCCGGTGGTTCACCCCTCCACTTT. It codes for CASSLAPGGSPLHF.

The V gene is TRBV6-2 or TRBV6-3, the J gene TRBJ1-5, with a tentative D call TRBD1 (5 bases). CDR3 size: 14 residues. The V end was cut by 4 bases, the J end by 7 bases, with 14 bases between. CDR1 MNHEY and CDR2 SVGEGT come from the germline V gene. The CDR3 DNA reads TGTGCCAGCAGTTGGGGTCAGGGCAGGCAGCCCCAGCATTTT. This translates into CASSWGQGRQPQHF.

The J gene is TRBJ2-7, the V gene TRBV27, with a tentative D call TRBD1 (6 bases). Trimming cost V 3 bases and J 3 bases, with 15 bases left between them. The germline V gene has CDR1 MNHEY and CDR2 SMNVEV (reference sequence). This CDR3 spans 15 amino acids. The CDR3 DNA is TGTGCCAGCAGTTTGAACAGGGCCTCCCACTACGAGCAGTACTTC. It translates to CASSLNRASHYEQYF.

DNA for the CDR3: TGTGCCAGCAGTTACGAGGGTCGGGGCTATGGCTACACCTTC. It is translated as CASSYEGRGYGYTF. The chain links TRBV6-2 or TRBV6-3 to TRBJ1-2; no firm D call. Germline V gene data show CDR1 as MNHEY and CDR2 as SVGEGT. V lost 2 bases, J lost 4 bases, and 11 bases lay in between. This CDR3 has 14 residues.

The chain carries TRBV27 and TRBJ2-7; 9 positions agree with TRBD2. The CDR3 loop spans 17 amino acids. Trimming cost V 7 bases and J 7 bases; bases outside gene matches: 20. The V gene's germline CDR1 is MNHEY and CDR2 SMNVEV (reference sequence). For the CDR3, the DNA is TGTGCCAGCATCTCCCTTAGTGGGGCTAGCGGGACATGGGAGCAGTACTTC. It encodes CASISLSGASGTWEQYF.

In this sample, this clone turned up once. V and J are TRBV7-9 and TRBJ1-2; TRBD1 agrees at 8 bases. CDR1 and CDR2 from the germline V gene are SEHNR and FQNEAQ (reference sequence). V gave up 5 bases and J gave up 6 bases; unmatched junction bases: 8. This CDR3 comprises 14 residues. CDR3 DNA sequence: TGTGCCAGCAGCGCTACAGGGGGAGGGCATGGCTACACCTTC. Translating gives CASSATGGGHGYTF. Using reference TRBV7-9 and TRBJ1-2 for the parts outside the CDR3, the full variable domain is DTGVSQNPRHKITKRGQNVTFRCDPISEHNRLYWYRQTLGQGPEFLTYFQNEAQLEKSRLLSDRFSAERPKGSFSTLEIQRTEQGDSAMYLCASSATGGGHGYTFGSGTRLTVV.

The chain employs TRBV28 and TRBJ2-1; 10 bases match TRBD2. CDR1 is MDHEN, CDR2 SYDVKM, per germline. With 5 bases clipped from V and 6 bases from J, the junction kept 10 bases outside the gene matches. The CDR3 runs to 16 residues. The CDR3 region is CASSPRSGRATNEQFF. The CDR3 DNA is TGTGCCAGCAGTCCAAGGAGCGGGAGGGCCACCAATGAGCAGTTCTTC. Using reference TRBV28 and TRBJ2-1 for the parts outside the CDR3, the full variable domain is DVKVTQSSRYLVKRTGEKVFLECVQDMDHENMFWYRQDPGLGLRLIYFSYDVKMKEKGDIPEGYSVSREKKERFSLILESASTNQTSMYLCASSPRSGRATNEQFFGPGTRLTVL.

This sequence joins TRBV14 and TRBJ2-1; TRBD2 is a possible D gene (6 bases). CDR1 and CDR2 (germline): SGHDN, FVKESK. Trimming cost V 6 bases and J 2 bases, with 17 bases left between them. This CDR3 is built from 16 residues. The CDR3 nucleotides are TGTGCCAGCAGGCCCTCTGGCGGGGAGCCCTACAATGAGCAGTTCTTC. Translation: CASRPSGGEPYNEQFF.